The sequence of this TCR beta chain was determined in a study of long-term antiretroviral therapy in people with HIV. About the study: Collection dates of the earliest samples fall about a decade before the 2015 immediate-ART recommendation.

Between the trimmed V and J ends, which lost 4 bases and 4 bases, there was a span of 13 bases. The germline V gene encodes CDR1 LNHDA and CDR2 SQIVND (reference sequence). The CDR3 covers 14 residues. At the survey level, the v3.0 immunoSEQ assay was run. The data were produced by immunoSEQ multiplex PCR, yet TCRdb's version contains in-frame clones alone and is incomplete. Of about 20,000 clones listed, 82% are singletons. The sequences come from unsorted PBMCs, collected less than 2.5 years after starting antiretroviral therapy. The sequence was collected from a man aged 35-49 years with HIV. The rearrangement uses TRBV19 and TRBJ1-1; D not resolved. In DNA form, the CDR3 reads TGTGCCAGTAGTAGTGTCCCACTATCCACTGAAGCTTTCTTT. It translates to CASSSVPLSTEAFF.